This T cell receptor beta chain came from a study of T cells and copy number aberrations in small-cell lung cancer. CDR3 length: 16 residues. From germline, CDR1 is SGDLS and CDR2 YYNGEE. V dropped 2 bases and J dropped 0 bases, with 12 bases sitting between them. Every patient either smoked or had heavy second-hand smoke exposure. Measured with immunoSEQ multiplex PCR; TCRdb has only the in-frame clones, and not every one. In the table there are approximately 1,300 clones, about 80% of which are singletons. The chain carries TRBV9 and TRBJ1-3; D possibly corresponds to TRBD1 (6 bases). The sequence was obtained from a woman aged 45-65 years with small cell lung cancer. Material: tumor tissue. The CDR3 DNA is TGTGCCAGCAGCGTCTCGGACAGTAGCTCTGGAAACACCATATATTTT. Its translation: CASSVSDSSSGNTIYF. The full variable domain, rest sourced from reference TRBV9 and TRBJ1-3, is DSGVTQTPKHLITATGQRVTLRCSPRSGDLSVYWYQQSLDQGLQFLIQYYNGEERAKGNILERFSAQQFPDLHSELNLSSLELGDSALYFCASSVSDSSSGNTIYFGEGSWLTVV.